These T cell receptor beta chains were read from a single sample in a study of regulatory T cells in long-lasting Graves disease. TCRdb re-derived calls from the multiplex PCR reads in MiXCR, one entry per CDR3 protein. The sample has under 700,000 distinct CDR3 sequences, around 15% seen once; the top ten hold roughly 25%. A further study also used this sample, focusing on T cells in Graves' hyperthyroidism and ophthalmopathy.

Sample: peripheral blood mononuclear cells (PBMCs), taken at new diagnosis, from a patient treated with antithyroid drugs. Receptor source: a woman in her forties or fifties with Graves disease. Each CDR3 is given with its conserved first and last residue. The D gene is left open where the match is weak. Only some rows state a clone size, as once, few, many or a class for expanded clones.

NA	NA	TRBJ1-2	TRBV5-1	TGCGCCAGCAGCTTGGCCGGGGCGGACTGTGGCTACACCTTC	CASSLAGADCGYTF
many	NA	TRBJ1-1	TRBV6-5	TGTGCCAGCAGTTCCACTGAAGCTTTCTTT	CASSSTEAFF
NA	TRBD1	TRBJ1-4	TRBV10-1	TGCGCCCCTCGGGACAGGGGGCCTGAAAAACTGTTTTTT	CAPRDRGPEKLFF
few	NA	TRBJ1-4	TRBV7-8	TGTGCCAGCAGCCCCCATCCCACAACTAATGAAAAACTGTTTTTT	CASSPHPTTNEKLFF
few	TRBD1	TRBJ2-7	TRBV7-2	TGTGCCAGCAGCTTGGGACAGGGTTTCTACGAGCAGTACTTC	CASSLGQGFYEQYF
few	TRBD1	TRBJ2-5	TRBV7-8	TGTGCCAGCAGCTCCCAGGGGGTAGGAGAGACCCAGTACTTC	CASSSQGVGETQYF
NA	NA	TRBJ2-5	TRBV11-3	TGTGCCAGCAGTAGTTACCAGGGTATCGGAGAGACCCAGTACTTC	CASSSYQGIGETQYF
many	NA	TRBJ1-2	TRBV19	TGTGCCAGTCCTTTTCGCCGGGGGCGACATTCTAACTATGGCTACACCTTC	CASPFRRGRHSNYGYTF
NA	TRBD2	TRBJ2-7	TRBV2	TGTGCCAGCAAATTTATAGCGGGGGCCTACGAGCAGTACTTC	CASKFIAGAYEQYF
many	TRBD2	TRBJ2-1	TRBV12-3/TRBV12-4	TGTGCCAGCAGTTTAAGCGCGGGGGGTCTCCACAATGAGCAGTTCTTC	CASSLSAGGLHNEQFF
many	NA	TRBJ2-4	TRBV11-2	TGTGCCAGCAGCGAGGACCGAAACATTCAGTACTTC	CASSEDRNIQYF
many	NA	TRBJ2-5	TRBV7-9	TGTGCCAGCAGCCCCGACCGGACCACCCACAGAACCCAGTACTTC	CASSPDRTTHRTQYF
NA	TRBD1	TRBJ1-4	TRBV7-2	TGTGCCAGCAGCCCGCCGCCAGGGACAGGTGCTGAAAAACTGTTTTTT	CASSPPPGTGAEKLFF
many	TRBD1	TRBJ2-1	TRBV28	TGTGCCAGCAGTTCTGCCGACAGGGGGCGTTACAATGAGCAGTTCTTC	CASSSADRGRYNEQFF
NA	TRBD1	TRBJ2-7	TRBV19	TGTGCCAGTAGTACACATCGGGACAGGGGAGTTTACGAGCAGTACTTC	CASSTHRDRGVYEQYF
many	NA	TRBJ2-5	TRBV28	TGTGCCAGCAGTTTATCCCTGCTTCAAGAGACCCAGTACTTC	CASSLSLLQETQYF
NA	TRBD2	TRBJ2-3	TRBV5-4	TGTGCCAGCAGCTTGGTAGGCCTAACGACTAGCTTCAGCACAGATACGCAGTATTTT	CASSLVGLTTSFSTDTQYF
NA	NA	TRBJ2-3	TRBV3-1	TGTGCCAGCAGCCAAAGGGGACTCATAGACACAGATACGCAGTATTTT	CASSQRGLIDTDTQYF
NA	NA	TRBJ2-1	TRBV5-5	TGTGCCAGCAACCCAACAGGGAGGGCCTCCTACAATGAGCAGTTCTTC	CASNPTGRASYNEQFF
few	NA	TRBJ2-2	TRBV7-9	TGTGCCAGCAGCTTAGCTAACGATCTCACCGGGGAGCTGTTTTTT	CASSLANDLTGELFF
many	NA	TRBJ2-5	TRBV20-1	TGCAGTGCGGATCCGACAGGTCATCCCACCATGCGGCAAGAGACCCAGTACTTC	CSADPTGHPTMRQETQYF
few	TRBD2	TRBJ2-1	TRBV19	TGTGCCAGTAGGCCCCCGGGACTAGCGGGCAACAATGAGCAGTTCTTC	CASRPPGLAGNNEQFF
many	NA	TRBJ1-1	TRBV7-9	TGTGCCAGCAGCTTAGCGAACACCGGGACGGCGAACACTGAAGCTTTCTTT	CASSLANTGTANTEAFF
NA	TRBD2	TRBJ2-5	TRBV20-1	TGCAGTGCCAACTCAGCGGGGGGTCGCCAAGAGACCCAGTACTTC	CSANSAGGRQETQYF
many	NA	TRBJ2-5	TRBV11-2	TGTGCCAGCAGCTTAGTGGGGGCCCAAGAGACCCAGTACTTC	CASSLVGAQETQYF
NA	NA	TRBJ1-2	TRBV3-1	TGTGCCAGCAGCCCCCCACAGCTTTTTAACTATGGCTACACCTTC	CASSPPQLFNYGYTF
NA	TRBD1	TRBJ1-1	TRBV7-9	TGTGCCAGCAGCTTATTATTAACAGGGGAAAGGGACACTGAAGCTTTCTTT	CASSLLLTGERDTEAFF
NA	TRBD1	TRBJ1-5	TRBV3-1	TGTGCCAGCAGCCAAGGGACAGGGTATAATCAGCCCCAGCATTTT	CASSQGTGYNQPQHF
NA	TRBD2	TRBJ2-1	TRBV6-1	TGTGCCAGCATTGGTGGTGCTAGCGGGGTTGCCTACAATGAGCAGTTCTTC	CASIGGASGVAYNEQFF
many	TRBD2	TRBJ2-5	TRBV11-2	TGTGCCAGCAGCACCACGGGAGGTCTTCAAGAGACCCAGTACTTC	CASSTTGGLQETQYF
many	TRBD1	TRBJ1-5	TRBV20-1	TGCAGTGCTAGAGTCGGGACAGGCAACCAGCCCCAGCATTTT	CSARVGTGNQPQHF
few	NA	TRBJ2-1	TRBV7-9	TGTGCCAGCAGCCCAGGGGCTAGCAGATCCTACAATGAGCAGTTCTTC	CASSPGASRSYNEQFF
NA	NA	TRBJ1-5	TRBV12-3/TRBV12-4	TGTGCCAGCAGTTCTAGGACGGGGCCGTTAATCAATCAGCCCCAGCATTTT	CASSSRTGPLINQPQHF